Listed here is a single T cell receptor (beta chain). The data stem from a study of control samples from healthy donors and cancer patients. CDR1 SGHTA and CDR2 FQGTGA come from the germline V gene. The junction had 6 bases not matched to a gene; V was cut back by 5 bases and J by 5 bases. The CDR3 runs to 13 residues. TCRdb's copy holds only in-frame clones and misses some; the assay was immunoSEQ multiplex PCR. The repertoire holds some 150,000 clones, with over 85% as singletons. This receptor was identified in a man aged 50 to 60 in good health. The specimen sequenced was blood. The chain recombines TRBV7-3 with TRBJ2-7; 7 bases match TRBD1. This chain's CDR3 is CASSASGTDEQYF. CDR3 nucleotides: TGTGCCAGCAGCGCCTCCGGGACAGACGAGCAGTACTTC.